The clone carrying this TCR beta chain was detected ten times or more. The antigen is not known. This entry is derived from a study of regulatory T cells in long-lasting Graves disease. Study-wide results and limits: Lower TCR diversity characterized persistent Graves' patients relative to newly diagnosed patients.

Germline V gene lookup returns CDR1 SGDLS and CDR2 YYNGEE. V shed 0 bases and J shed 3 bases, with 10 bases lying between them. The CDR3 runs to 15 residues. Time point here: newly diagnosed GD, antithyroid drugs for less than 3 months. The TCR library was made from RNA extracted from PBMCs. According to the study, TCR beta libraries were built with iRepertoire HTBI primers and CDR3-region Arm-PCR. From the multiplex PCR reads, TCRdb called clonotypes with MiXCR, one entry per CDR3 protein. The table has about 370,000 distinct CDR3 sequences, about 16% seen once. The specimen comprised peripheral blood mononuclear cells (PBMCs), sampled at new diagnosis, from a patient treated with antithyroid drugs. The sequence was collected from a female donor with Graves disease. V gene TRBV9 combines with J gene TRBJ1-5; no firm D call. The CDR3 loop reads CASSVGTVDNQPQHF. CDR3 nucleotide sequence: TGTGCCAGCAGCGTAGGTACAGTAGACAATCAGCCCCAGCATTTT. Full variable domain (rest looked up from reference TRBV9 and TRBJ1-5): DSGVTQTPKHLITATGQRVTLRCSPRSGDLSVYWYQQSLDQGLQFLIQYYNGEERAKGNILERFSAQQFPDLHSELNLSSLELGDSALYFCASSVGTVDNQPQHFGDGTRLSIL.